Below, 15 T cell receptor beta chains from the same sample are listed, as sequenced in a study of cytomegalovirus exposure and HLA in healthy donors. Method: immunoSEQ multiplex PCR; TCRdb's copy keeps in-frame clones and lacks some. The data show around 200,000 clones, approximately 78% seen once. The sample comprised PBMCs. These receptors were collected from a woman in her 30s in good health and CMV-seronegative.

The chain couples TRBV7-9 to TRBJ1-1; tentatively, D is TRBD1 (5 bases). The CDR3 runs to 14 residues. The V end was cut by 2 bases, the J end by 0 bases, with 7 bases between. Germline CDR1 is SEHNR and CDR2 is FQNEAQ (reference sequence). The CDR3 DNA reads TGTGCCAGCAGCTTACAGGGTTTGAACACTGAAGCTTTCTTT. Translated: CASSLQGLNTEAFF.

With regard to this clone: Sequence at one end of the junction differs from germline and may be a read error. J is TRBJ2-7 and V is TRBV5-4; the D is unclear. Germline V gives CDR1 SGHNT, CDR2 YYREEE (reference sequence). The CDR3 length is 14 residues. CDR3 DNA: TGTGCCAGCAGCTTGTCAGGAATCTCCCACGAGCAGTACTTC. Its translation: CASSLSGISHEQYF.

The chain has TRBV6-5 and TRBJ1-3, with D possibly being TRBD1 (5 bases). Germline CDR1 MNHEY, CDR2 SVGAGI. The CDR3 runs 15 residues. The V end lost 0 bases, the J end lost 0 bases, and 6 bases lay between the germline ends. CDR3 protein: CASSYSGLSGNTIYF. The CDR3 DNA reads TGTGCCAGCAGTTACTCGGGACTCTCTGGAAACACCATATATTTT.

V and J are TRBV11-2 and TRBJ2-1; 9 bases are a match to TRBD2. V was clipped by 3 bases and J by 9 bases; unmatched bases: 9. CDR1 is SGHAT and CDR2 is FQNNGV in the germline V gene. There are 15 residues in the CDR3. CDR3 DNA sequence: TGTGCCAGCAGCTTCGCCGGGACTAGCTTTTTTGAGCAGTTCTTC. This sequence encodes CASSFAGTSFFEQFF.

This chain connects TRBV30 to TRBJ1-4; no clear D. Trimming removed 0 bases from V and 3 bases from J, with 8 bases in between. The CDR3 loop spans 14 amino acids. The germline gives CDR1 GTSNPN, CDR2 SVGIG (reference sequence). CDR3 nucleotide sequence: TGTGCCTGGAGTGTACCCGGGGCTAATGAAAAACTGTTTTTT. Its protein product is CAWSVPGANEKLFF.

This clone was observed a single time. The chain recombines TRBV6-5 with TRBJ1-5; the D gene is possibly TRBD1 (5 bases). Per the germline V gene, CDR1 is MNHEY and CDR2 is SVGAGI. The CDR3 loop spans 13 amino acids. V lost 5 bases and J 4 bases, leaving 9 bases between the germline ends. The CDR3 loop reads CASSRQLNQPQHF. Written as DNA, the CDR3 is TGTGCCAGCAGTAGACAGTTGAATCAGCCCCAGCATTTT.

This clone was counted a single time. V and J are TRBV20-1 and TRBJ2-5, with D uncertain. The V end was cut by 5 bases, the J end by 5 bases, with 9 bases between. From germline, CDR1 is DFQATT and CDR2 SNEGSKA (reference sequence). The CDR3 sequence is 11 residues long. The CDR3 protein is CSALLQETQYF. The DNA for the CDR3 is TGCAGTGCTCTCCTTCAGGAGACCCAGTACTTC.

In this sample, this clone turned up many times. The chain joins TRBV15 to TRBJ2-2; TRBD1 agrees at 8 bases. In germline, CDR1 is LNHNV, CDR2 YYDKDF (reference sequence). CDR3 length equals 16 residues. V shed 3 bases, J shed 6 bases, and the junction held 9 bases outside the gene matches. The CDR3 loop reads CATSSFRTGSSGELFF. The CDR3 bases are TGTGCCACCAGCAGTTTTAGGACAGGGAGCTCCGGGGAGCTGTTTTTT.

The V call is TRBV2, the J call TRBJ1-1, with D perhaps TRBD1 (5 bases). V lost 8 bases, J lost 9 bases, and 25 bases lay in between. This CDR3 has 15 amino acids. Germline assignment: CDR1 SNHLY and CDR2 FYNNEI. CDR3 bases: TGTGCCAGCGCCGCCTCAGGAGGGACTACGGGGAAAGCTTTCTTT. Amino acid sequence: CASAASGGTTGKAFF.

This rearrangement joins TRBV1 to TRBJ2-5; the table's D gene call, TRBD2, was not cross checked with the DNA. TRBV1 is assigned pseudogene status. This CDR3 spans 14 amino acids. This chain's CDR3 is CTSSQVCPRETQYF. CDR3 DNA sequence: TGCACCAGCAGCCAAGTCTGCCCCCGGGAGACCCAGTACTTC.

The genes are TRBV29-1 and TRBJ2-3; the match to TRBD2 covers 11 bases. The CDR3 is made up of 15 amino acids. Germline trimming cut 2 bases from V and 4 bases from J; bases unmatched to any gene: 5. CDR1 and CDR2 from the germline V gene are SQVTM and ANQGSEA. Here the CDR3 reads CSVESSGGPPDTQYF. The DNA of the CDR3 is TGCAGCGTTGAATCTAGCGGGGGGCCCCCAGATACGCAGTATTTT.

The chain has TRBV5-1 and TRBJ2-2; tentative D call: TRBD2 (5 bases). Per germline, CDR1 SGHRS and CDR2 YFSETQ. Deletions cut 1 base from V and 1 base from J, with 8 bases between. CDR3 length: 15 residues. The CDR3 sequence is CASSLMAGNTGELFF. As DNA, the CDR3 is TGCGCCAGCAGCTTGATGGCGGGGAACACCGGGGAGCTGTTTTTT.

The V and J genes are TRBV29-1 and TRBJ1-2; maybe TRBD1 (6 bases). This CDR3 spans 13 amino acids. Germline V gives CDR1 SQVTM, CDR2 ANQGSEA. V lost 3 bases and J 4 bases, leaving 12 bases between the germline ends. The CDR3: CSVDKTGRYGYTF. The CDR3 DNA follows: TGCAGCGTTGACAAGACAGGCCGCTATGGCTACACCTTC.

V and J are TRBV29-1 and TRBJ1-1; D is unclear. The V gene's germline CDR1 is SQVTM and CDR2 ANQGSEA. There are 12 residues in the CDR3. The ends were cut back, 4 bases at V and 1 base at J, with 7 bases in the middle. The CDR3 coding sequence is TGCAGCGTTGCAACGGGGAACACTGAAGCTTTCTTT. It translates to CSVATGNTEAFF.

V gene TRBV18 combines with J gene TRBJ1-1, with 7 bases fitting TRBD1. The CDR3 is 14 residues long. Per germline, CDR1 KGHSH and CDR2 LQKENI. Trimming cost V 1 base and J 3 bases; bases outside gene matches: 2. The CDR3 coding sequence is TGTGCCAGCTCACCACAGGGGGCTGACACTGAAGCTTTCTTT. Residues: CASSPQGADTEAFF. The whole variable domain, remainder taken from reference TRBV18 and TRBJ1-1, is NAGVMQNPRHLVRRRGQEARLRCSPMKGHSHVYWYRQLPEEGLKFMVYLQKENIIDESGMPKERFSAEFPKEGPSILRIQQVVRGDSAAYFCASSPQGADTEAFFGQGTRLTVV.